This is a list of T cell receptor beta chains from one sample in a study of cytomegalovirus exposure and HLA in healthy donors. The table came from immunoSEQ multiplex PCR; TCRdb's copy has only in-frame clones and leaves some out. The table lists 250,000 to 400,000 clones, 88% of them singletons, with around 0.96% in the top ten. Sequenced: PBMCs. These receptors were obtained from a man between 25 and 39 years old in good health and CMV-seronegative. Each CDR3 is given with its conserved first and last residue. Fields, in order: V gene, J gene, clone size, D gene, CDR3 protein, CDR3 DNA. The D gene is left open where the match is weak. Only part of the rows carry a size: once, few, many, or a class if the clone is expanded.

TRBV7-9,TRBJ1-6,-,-,CASSLDSPGNSPLHF,TGTGCCAGCAGCTTAGATAGTCCAGGAAATTCACCCCTCCACTTT
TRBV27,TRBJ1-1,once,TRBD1,CASRDRGPNTEAFF,TGTGCCAGCAGGGACAGGGGACCAAACACTGAAGCTTTCTTT
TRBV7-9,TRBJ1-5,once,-,CASSSTYSNQPQHF,TGTGCCAGCAGCTCAACTTATAGCAATCAGCCCCAGCATTTT
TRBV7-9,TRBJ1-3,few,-,CASSLLGAGNTIYF,TGTGCCAGCAGCCTTCTCGGAGCTGGAAACACCATATATTTT
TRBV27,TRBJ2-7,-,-,CASTNGGGASPNEQYF,TGTGCCAGCACCAACGGTGGGGGGGCGTCCCCCAACGAGCAGTACTTC
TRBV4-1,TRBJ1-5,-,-,CASSQDPLTGRLMTNQPQHF,TGCGCCAGCAGCCAAGACCCGTTGACAGGACGCCTCATGACAAATCAGCCCCAGCATTTT
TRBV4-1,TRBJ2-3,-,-,CASDTPDSRFGTQYF,TGCGCCAGCGATACCCCGGACTCCCGATTTGGTACGCAGTATTTT
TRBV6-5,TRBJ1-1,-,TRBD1,CASSTGGAGTEAFF,TGTGCCAGCAGCACAGGGGGCGCAGGTACTGAAGCTTTCTTT
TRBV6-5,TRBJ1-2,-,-,CASSSGYGYTF,TGTGCCAGCAGCTCAGGGTATGGCTACACCTTC
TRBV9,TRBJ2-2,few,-,CASGTEGGELFF,TGTGCCAGCGGAACTGAGGGCGGGGAGCTGTTTTTT
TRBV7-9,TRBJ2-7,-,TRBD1,CASSLVGQGAYEQYF,TGTGCCAGCAGCTTAGTGGGGCAGGGGGCTTACGAGCAGTACTTC
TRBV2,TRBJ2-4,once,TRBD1,CASRDDRGRDIQYF,TGTGCCAGCAGGGACGACAGGGGTCGGGACATTCAGTACTTC
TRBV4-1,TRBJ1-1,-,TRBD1,CASSQVQGANTEAFF,TGCGCCAGCAGCCAAGTCCAGGGGGCGAACACTGAAGCTTTCTTT
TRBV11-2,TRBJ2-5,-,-,CASSLVRHPQETQYF,TGTGCCAGCAGCTTAGTGAGGCACCCTCAAGAGACCCAGTACTTC
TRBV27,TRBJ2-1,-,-,CASSLSQGDLNNEQFF,TGTGCCAGCAGTTTATCACAGGGTGACCTTAACAATGAGCAGTTCTTC
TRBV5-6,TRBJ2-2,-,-,CASSFGQKNTGELFF,TGTGCCAGCAGCTTTGGACAGAAGAACACCGGGGAGCTGTTTTTT
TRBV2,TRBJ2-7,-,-,CASRSSYEQYF,TGTGCCAGTAGGAGCTCCTACGAGCAGTACTTC
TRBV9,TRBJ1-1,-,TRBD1,CASSLTGGNTEAFF,TGTGCCAGCAGCCTTACAGGGGGCAACACTGAAGCTTTCTTT
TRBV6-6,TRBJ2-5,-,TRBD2,CASSHSGGRLQETQYF,TGTGCCAGCAGTCACTCGGGCGGGAGACTCCAAGAGACCCAGTACTTC
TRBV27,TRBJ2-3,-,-,CASSLLSAGDTQYF,TGTGCCAGCAGTTTATTATCGGCCGGGGATACGCAGTATTTT
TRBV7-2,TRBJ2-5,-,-,CASSLAQSSHQETQYF,TGTGCCAGCAGCTTAGCGCAGTCTAGCCATCAAGAGACCCAGTACTTC
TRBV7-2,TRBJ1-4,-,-,CASSSDGGNEKLFF,TGTGCCAGCAGCTCGGACGGAGGGAATGAAAAACTGTTTTTT
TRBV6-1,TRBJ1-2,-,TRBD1,CASSEGSQGARTF,TGTGCCAGCAGTGAAGGGTCCCAGGGGGCAAGAACCTTC
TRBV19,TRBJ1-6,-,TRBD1,CASSTPGTASSYNSPLHF,TGTGCCAGTAGTACACCCGGGACAGCGAGCTCCTATAATTCACCCCTCCACTTT
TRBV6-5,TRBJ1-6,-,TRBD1,CASSYGDRGNSPLHF,TGTGCCAGCAGTTACGGGGACAGGGGGAATTCACCCCTCCACTTT
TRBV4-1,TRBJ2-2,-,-,CASSQRATGAGPNTGELFF,TGCGCCAGCAGCCAAAGGGCGACGGGAGCGGGTCCTAACACCGGGGAGCTGTTTTTT
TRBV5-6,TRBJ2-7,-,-,CASSPQNRYEQYF,TGTGCCAGCAGCCCACAAAATCGCTACGAGCAGTACTTC
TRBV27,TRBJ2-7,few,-,CASSLSGGSYEQYF,TGTGCCAGCAGTCTGTCGGGTGGGTCCTACGAGCAGTACTTC
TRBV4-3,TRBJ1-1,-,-,CASSQDPGGRETEAFF,TGCGCCAGCAGCCAAGATCCCGGGGGGCGTGAGACTGAAGCTTTCTTT
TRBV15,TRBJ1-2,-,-,CATSSRAGYGYTF,TGTGCCACCAGCAGCAGGGCTGGCTATGGCTACACCTTC
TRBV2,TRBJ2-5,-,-,CASSEEEGAGETQYF,TGTGCCAGCAGTGAAGAGGAGGGGGCGGGAGAGACCCAGTACTTC
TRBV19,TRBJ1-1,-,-,CASGQPRYTEAFF,TGTGCCAGTGGACAGCCCAGGTACACTGAAGCTTTCTTT
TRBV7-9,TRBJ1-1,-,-,CASSPPMGGTNTEAFF,TGTGCCAGCAGCCCCCCCATGGGGGGAACGAACACTGAAGCTTTCTTT
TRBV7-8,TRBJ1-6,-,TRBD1,CASSLAPDRSSYNSPLHF,TGTGCCAGCAGCTTAGCGCCGGACAGGAGCTCCTATAATTCACCCCTCCACTTT
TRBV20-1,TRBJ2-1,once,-,CSARVFQLEFF,TGCAGTGCTAGAGTGTTCCAGTTGGAGTTCTTC
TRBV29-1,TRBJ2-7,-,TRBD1,CSVGRDRAYEQYF,TGCAGCGTAGGGAGGGACAGGGCCTACGAGCAGTACTTC
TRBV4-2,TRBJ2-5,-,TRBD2,CASSRQGGGAPETQYF,TGTGCCAGCAGCCGGCAGGGCGGGGGGGCCCCGGAGACCCAGTACTTC
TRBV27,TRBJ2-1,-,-,CASSLGGGPYNEQFF,TGTGCCAGCAGTTTAGGAGGGGGCCCCTACAATGAGCAGTTCTTC
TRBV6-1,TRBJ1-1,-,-,CATLMGGSATEAFF,TGTGCGACGCTTATGGGGGGGTCGGCCACTGAAGCTTTCTTT